Described below is a single T cell receptor (beta chain) sequence and its context. No antigen is known for it. This entry belongs to a study of T cells in Graves' hyperthyroidism and ophthalmopathy. The germline V and J ends were trimmed by 0 bases and 3 bases, with 11 bases remaining between them. The CDR3 length is 16 residues. CDR1 is MRHNA, CDR2 SNTAGT, per germline. Study-wide findings and caveats: For ophthalmopathy, model prediction preceded onset by a median roughly 6.3 months. Most thyroid clonotypes that were expanded above 0.001 also turned up in blood.

Amplification yielded TCR beta CDR3 regions, with RNA transcripts as the source. The HTBI primer set was used in a first-round RT-PCR of the TCR CDR3. TCRdb recomputed calls from the multiplex PCR reads with MiXCR, one row per CDR3 protein. Here the sample spans 640,000 or so distinct CDR3 sequences, more than 13% being singletons. Uncontrolled infection, other autoimmune disease, pregnancy or lactation disqualified patients from enrolment. Clinicians diagnosed patients from clinical symptoms, serum thyroxine and TRAb, thyroid ultrasound and orbital computed tomography. Sequenced sample: blood. This receptor was taken from a woman aged 18 to 35 with Graves' ophthalmopathy. The gene calls are TRBV6-4 and TRBJ2-2; D may correspond to TRBD1 or TRBD2 (5 bases each). CDR3 in amino acids: CASSDSAGSHTGELFF. CDR3 DNA sequence: TGTGCCAGCAGTGACTCTGCAGGGAGTCACACCGGGGAGCTGTTTTTT.